The T cell receptor (beta chain) described here comes from a study of blood T cell repertoires in COVID-19. Study background: Samples came from the United States, Italy and Spain, spanning acute and convalescent COVID-19. Sample material is recorded as cDNA or gDNA derived from T cells, B-cell-depleted T cells, or PBMCs.

As handled by the study authors: It was from reference gene primer amplification that nucleated cell counts were estimated. Produced via immunoSEQ multiplex PCR; TCRdb's table is partial and in-frame only. V and J calls and clone size come straight from that table; D and trimming were deduced from the DNA. The sample records around 200,000 clones, about 83% being singletons. Germline V gives CDR1 LGHDT, CDR2 YNNKEL (reference sequence). With 2 bases removed from V and 3 bases from J, the gap between germline ends came to 8 bases. The CDR3 spans 15 residues. Input material: peripheral blood. The rearrangement links TRBV3-1 (or the pseudogene TRBV3-2) to TRBJ2-6, with no clear D. This receptor was taken from a man in his fifties or sixties who had recovered from COVID-19. CDR3 sequence reads: CASSQKPIGANVLTF. The CDR3 DNA sequence: TGTGCCAGCAGCCAAAAGCCCATTGGGGCCAACGTCCTGACTTTC.